This T cell receptor (beta chain) was identified during a study of control samples from healthy donors and cancer patients. This table comes from immunoSEQ multiplex PCR, and its TCRdb copy is limited to in-frame clones, with some not included. Of roughly 450,000 clones in the sample, more than 80% are singletons; the top ten hold 5% to 7%. CDR3 size: 15 residues. From germline, CDR1 is LNHDA and CDR2 SQIVND (reference sequence). The V and J ends lost 5 bases and 4 bases respectively, with 18 bases between them. This chain uses TRBV19 with TRBJ2-7, with a tentative D call TRBD1 (6 bases). The sample was PBMCs. This TCR derives from a man in his forties with head and neck cancer. CDR3 nucleotide sequence: TGTGCCAGTAGTCCACAATCGGGACAAGTATACGAGCAGTACTTC. Protein sequence: CASSPQSGQVYEQYF.